This entry concerns a single T cell receptor beta chain. CDR1 and CDR2 (germline): KGHSH, LQKENI. The CDR3 covers 14 residues. The data derive from a study of T cells expressing NK-cell markers. One entry per CDR3 protein, without DNA, is what TCRdb gives after re-calling the 5' RACE reads. The sample's table shows about 460,000 distinct CDR3 sequences. The rearrangement links TRBV18 to TRBJ2-5; TCRdb's D call of TRBD1 is untestable without DNA. The sequencing sample was made of blood T cells: a sorted CD56 or NKG2C T cell subset, CD4+ or CD8+ T cells, or bulk PBMC T cells (not recorded which). This receptor was taken from a woman aged 50 to 60 in good health. CDR3 in amino acids: CASSPRQGEETQYF. The whole variable domain, remainder taken from reference TRBV18 and TRBJ2-5, is NAGVMQNPRHLVRRRGQEARLRCSPMKGHSHVYWYRQLPEEGLKFMVYLQKENIIDESGMPKERFSAEFPKEGPSILRIQQVVRGDSAAYFCASSPRQGEETQYFGPGTRLLVL.